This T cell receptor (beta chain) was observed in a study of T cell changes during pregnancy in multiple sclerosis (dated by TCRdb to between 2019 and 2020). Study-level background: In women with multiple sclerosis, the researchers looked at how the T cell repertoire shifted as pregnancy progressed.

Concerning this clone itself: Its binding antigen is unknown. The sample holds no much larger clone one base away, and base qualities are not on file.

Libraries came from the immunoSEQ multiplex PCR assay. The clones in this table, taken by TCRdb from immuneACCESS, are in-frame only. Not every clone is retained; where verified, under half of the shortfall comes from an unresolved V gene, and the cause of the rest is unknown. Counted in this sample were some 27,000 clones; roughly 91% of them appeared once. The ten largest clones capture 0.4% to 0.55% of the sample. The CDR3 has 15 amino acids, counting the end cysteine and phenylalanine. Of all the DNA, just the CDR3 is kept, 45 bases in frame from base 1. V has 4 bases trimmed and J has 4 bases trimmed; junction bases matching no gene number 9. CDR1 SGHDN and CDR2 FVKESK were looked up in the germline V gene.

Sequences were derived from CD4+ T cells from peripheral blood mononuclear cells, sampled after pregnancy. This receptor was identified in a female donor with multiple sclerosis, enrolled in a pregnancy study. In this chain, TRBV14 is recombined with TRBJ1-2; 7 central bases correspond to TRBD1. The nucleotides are TGTGCCAGCAGCCGAGCCGGGACAGTTGTCTATGGCTACACCTTC. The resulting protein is CASSRAGTVVYGYTF.